A single sample is the source of the 24 T cell receptor beta chains below, sequenced in a study of T-cell memory formation after mild COVID-19. TCRdb passed the 5' RACE reads through MiXCR, listing each CDR3 protein once. The repertoire has 250,000 to 300,000 distinct CDR3 sequences, about 16% of them found once; the top ten carry more than 20%. Material: PBMCs or a T cell subset sorted from them (not recorded which). Receptor source: a young man who had mild COVID-19 (a few samples of this study predate the infection). Cell type and time point are not known.

The rearrangement uses TRBV6-6 and TRBJ2-7, with 8 positions matching TRBD1. The CDR3 is 15 residues long. The germline V gene has CDR1 MNHNY and CDR2 SVGAGI (reference sequence). V gave up 5 bases and J gave up 2 bases; unmatched junction bases: 8. CDR3 nucleotides: TGTGCCAGCAGTCTAGACAGGGGAATCACCTACGAGCAGTACTTC. Translation gives CASSLDRGITYEQYF.

There are many counts of this clonotype. The chain carries TRBV10-3 and TRBJ2-1; a possible D gene is TRBD1 (7 bases). CDR1 is ENHRY, CDR2 SYGVKD, per germline. V lost 8 bases and J lost 6, with 17 bases in between. The length of the CDR3 is 14 residues. CDR3 sequence (DNA): TGTGCCATCGGGGGGTCGGACAGGCTCAATGAGCAGTTCTTC. Protein product: CAIGGSDRLNEQFF.

The CDR3 DNA sequence: TGTGCCAGCAGCCAAGAGGTCAAGGGGAACACCGGGGAGCTGTTTTTT. It specifies CASSQEVKGNTGELFF. The chain carries TRBV4-2 and TRBJ2-2, with unresolved D. The CDR3 runs 16 residues. Germline V gene sequence: CDR1 LGHNA, CDR2 YNFKEQ. Trimming pared 0 bases from V and 1 base from J, leaving 9 bases between.

This clonotype was seen a few times. The V gene is TRBV20-1, the J gene TRBJ1-6, with TRBD1 identical over 7 bases. Trimming cost V 0 bases and J 5 bases; bases outside gene matches: 1. Germline-derived CDR1 and CDR2 are DFQATT and SNEGSKA (reference sequence). The CDR3 has 14 residues. CDR3 sequence reads: CSAREGGNNSPLHF. The DNA of the CDR3 is TGCAGTGCTAGAGAAGGGGGCAATAATTCACCCCTCCACTTT.

This clonotype was detected only a few times. The chain recombines TRBV9 with TRBJ1-2; D gene uncertain. CDR1 SGDLS and CDR2 YYNGEE come from the germline V gene. Trimming took 1 base from V and 4 from J, leaving 8 bases between them. This CDR3 has 13 amino acids. In DNA form, the CDR3 reads TGTGCCAGCAGCGTAACGGACGGCTATGGCTACACCTTC. Translating it yields CASSVTDGYGYTF.

This rearrangement joins TRBV6-5 to TRBJ1-2, with 9 nucleotides matching TRBD1. The germline V gene encodes CDR1 MNHEY and CDR2 SVGAGI. This CDR3 spans 15 amino acids. V lost 5 bases, J lost 7 bases, and 11 bases stayed unmatched. As DNA, the CDR3 is TGTGCCAGCAGTCGTAGCGGGACAGGGCAGAGTGGCTACACCTTC. Protein sequence: CASSRSGTGQSGYTF.

This clonotype showed up just a few times. The rearrangement joins TRBV24-1 to TRBJ2-3; unclear D gene. The V and J ends lost 4 bases and 4 bases respectively, with 8 bases between them. The germline V gene encodes CDR1 KGHDR and CDR2 SFDVKD. The length of the CDR3 is 13 residues. Here the CDR3 reads CATSDVIADTQYF. Here the CDR3 DNA reads TGTGCCACCAGTGACGTTATAGCAGATACGCAGTATTTT.

Regarding this clonotype: A much larger clone differs from this one at a single base, so this may be a read error. The chain carries TRBV6-2 or TRBV6-3 and TRBJ2-5; 7 bases match TRBD1. The length of the CDR3 is 15 residues. Looked up from germline, CDR1 is MNHEY and CDR2 is SVGEGT. For the CDR3, the DNA is TGTGCCAGCAATTACCTAGACAGGGAAGGACAGACCCAGTACTTC. Translating gives CASNYLDREGQTQYF.

This clonotype showed up just a few times. The rearrangement joins TRBV7-2 to TRBJ1-1; the D is unclear. The V gene lost 5 bases and the J gene lost 0 bases, with 13 bases spanning the gap. This CDR3 region has 15 residues. CDR1 and CDR2 from the germline V gene are SGHTA and FQGNSA. CDR3 in amino acids: CASSPRVTMNTEAFF. As DNA, the CDR3 is TGTGCCAGCAGCCCTCGGGTGACGATGAACACTGAAGCTTTCTTT.

This clonotype was seen ten or more times. V is TRBV15 and J is TRBJ1-2; D is unresolved. This CDR3 has 15 amino acids. Trimming cost V 4 bases and J 4 bases, with 16 bases left between them. Germline CDR1 LNHNV, CDR2 YYDKDF (reference sequence). The CDR3 region has the DNA TGTGCCACCAGCAAGTCGGCCGCTCCGGGCTATGGCTACACCTTC. Translation gives CATSKSAAPGYGYTF.

The V gene is TRBV7-9, the J gene TRBJ2-1; D unresolved. The CDR3 has 9 residues. CDR1 and CDR2 (germline): SEHNR, FQNEAQ (reference sequence). V lost 11 bases and J lost 9, with 8 bases in between. CDR3 in amino acids: CAPIPEQFF. The DNA of the CDR3 is TGTGCCCCCATCCCTGAGCAGTTCTTC.

The J gene is TRBJ2-2, the V gene TRBV5-1; 7 bases agree with TRBD2. Trimming removed 6 bases from V and 2 bases from J; junction bases left unmatched: 4. CDR3 size: 14 residues. Germline loops: CDR1 SGHRS, CDR2 YFSETQ. CDR3 sequence reads: CASMASGNTGELFF. CDR3 nucleotides: TGCGCCAGCATGGCTAGCGGTAACACCGGGGAGCTGTTTTTT.

The CDR3 protein is CASSPQHNYGYTF. The CDR3 DNA follows: TGTGCCAGCTCACCGCAGCATAACTATGGCTACACCTTC. The rearrangement joins TRBV18 to TRBJ1-2; the D is unclear. There are 13 residues in the CDR3. CDR1 is KGHSH and CDR2 is LQKENI in the germline V gene. Trimming cost V 3 bases and J 1 base, with 6 bases left between them. Combining the CDR3 with reference TRBV18 and TRBJ1-2 gives the whole variable domain NAGVMQNPRHLVRRRGQEARLRCSPMKGHSHVYWYRQLPEEGLKFMVYLQKENIIDESGMPKERFSAEFPKEGPSILRIQQVVRGDSAAYFCASSPQHNYGYTFGSGTRLTVV.

The rearrangement joins TRBV7-9 to TRBJ1-1; possible D gene TRBD1, 6 bases. V lost 4 bases to trimming and J lost 1 base, with 16 bases between them. The CDR3 loop spans 16 amino acids. The germline gives CDR1 SEHNR, CDR2 FQNEAQ (reference sequence). This CDR3 is CASSSGWGHPNTEAFF. The DNA of the CDR3 is TGTGCCAGCAGCTCTGGTTGGGGGCACCCGAACACTGAAGCTTTCTTT.

The chain is built from TRBV12-3 or TRBV12-4 and TRBJ2-2; a weak D match, TRBD1 (5 bases). The V and J ends lost 3 bases and 1 base respectively, with 6 bases between them. The CDR3 is made up of 14 amino acids. The CDR3 nucleotides are TGTGCCAGCAGTTTTCAGGGGAACACCGGGGAGCTGTTTTTT. Translated: CASSFQGNTGELFF.

In its sample, this clonotype was seen many times. This chain uses TRBV19 with TRBJ1-1, with TRBD1 matching 10 bases. CDR1 is LNHDA, CDR2 SQIVND, per germline (reference sequence). After removal of 4 bases from V and 6 bases from J, the junction contained 8 bases not matched to a gene. This CDR3 comprises 15 residues. CDR3 DNA sequence: TGTGCCAGTAGTACGACCGGGACAGGGGACTCTGAAGCTTTCTTT. Protein product: CASSTTGTGDSEAFF.

CDR3 residues: CASSLFEGSNSPLHF. The DNA for the CDR3 is TGTGCCAGCAGTTTATTTGAAGGGTCCAATTCACCCCTCCACTTT. The chain couples TRBV27 to TRBJ1-6; D is uncertain. The CDR3 sequence is 15 residues long. CDR1 is MNHEY, CDR2 SMNVEV, per germline (reference sequence). Trimming removed 1 base from V and 7 bases from J, with 11 bases in between.

This clonotype was counted between two and nine times. The rearrangement links TRBV11-3 to TRBJ2-3; 7 positions agree with TRBD1. Unmatched junction bases numbered 13, after V lost 4 bases and J lost 0 bases. The CDR3 spans 18 residues. Germline V CDR1 and CDR2: SGHNT, YENEEA. The CDR3 loop reads CASSSPGTDGPSTDTQYF. The CDR3 region has the DNA TGTGCCAGCAGCTCCCCCGGGACAGACGGTCCTAGCACAGATACGCAGTATTTT.

V is TRBV15 and J is TRBJ1-1, with 8 positions matching TRBD1. The germline V gene has CDR1 LNHNV and CDR2 YYDKDF (reference sequence). J lost 5 bases, V lost 4 bases, and 3 bases had no gene match. This CDR3 is built from 13 residues. This CDR3 is CATSITGGTEAFF. The DNA for the CDR3 is TGTGCCACCAGCATAACAGGGGGAACTGAAGCTTTCTTT.

This clonotype was seen only a few times. V and J are TRBV4-3 and TRBJ2-3, with D possibly being TRBD1 (6 bases). This CDR3 spans 16 amino acids. Trimming took off 5 bases at V and 2 bases at J, with 17 bases between the two ends. Per the germline V gene, CDR1 is LGHNA and CDR2 is YSLEER. CDR3 in amino acids: CASSAHPTGNTDTQYF. DNA of the CDR3: TGCGCCAGCAGCGCTCACCCGACAGGCAACACAGATACGCAGTATTTT.

This clonotype was picked up a small number of times. The chain joins TRBV9 to TRBJ2-5, with D tentatively TRBD1 (6 bases). The V and J ends lost 0 bases and 4 bases respectively, with 10 bases between them. The germline gives CDR1 SGDLS, CDR2 YYNGEE. This CDR3 is 14 amino acids long. CDR3 in DNA: TGTGCCAGCAGCGTAGAGGCACAGGGAGAGACCCAGTACTTC. As protein: CASSVEAQGETQYF.

The rearrangement uses TRBV2 and TRBJ1-1; no clear D. Trimming stripped 5 bases from V and 5 bases from J, with 15 bases between. Looked up from germline, CDR1 is SNHLY and CDR2 is FYNNEI. This CDR3 spans 14 amino acids. The CDR3 sequence: CASSRFPVGTEAFF. The CDR3 nucleotides read TGTGCCAGCAGTCGTTTCCCTGTCGGAACTGAAGCTTTCTTT. The entire variable domain, with the rest obtained from reference TRBV2 and TRBJ1-1, is as follows: EPEVTQTPSHQVTQMGQEVILRCVPISNHLYFYWYRQILGQKVEFLVSFYNNEISEKSEIFDDQFSVERPDGSNFTLKIRSTKLEDSAMYFCASSRFPVGTEAFFGQGTRLTVV.

Comments on this clonotype: Mismatch with germline at one junction end may stem from a read error. This chain joins TRBV7-9 and TRBJ1-2; D is unresolved. Germline V gene lookup returns CDR1 SEHNR and CDR2 FQNEAQ (reference sequence). This CDR3 region has 12 residues. CDR3: CASSLEMSILHF. In DNA, the CDR3 is TGTGCCAGCAGCTTAGAAATGAGCATTTTGCACTTC.

A few counts support this clonotype. This chain links TRBV6-5 with TRBJ2-3, with TRBD2 matching over 7 bases. The germline V gene has CDR1 MNHEY and CDR2 SVGAGI. J gave up 8 bases and V 6 bases, and 5 bases lay outside the gene matches. The CDR3 is 12 amino acids. The CDR3 sequence: CASRGREGTQYF. The CDR3 nucleotides read TGTGCCAGCAGGGGCAGGGAGGGTACGCAGTATTTT.